This entry lists 32 T cell receptor beta chains sequenced from one sample in a study of control samples from healthy donors and cancer patients. Clones were read by immunoSEQ multiplex PCR, and TCRdb kept only the in-frame ones, dropping some. The sample has 150,000 to 200,000 clones, around 90% seen once. Sequenced sample: blood. The receptors here all came from a woman aged 50 to 60 in good health.

CDR3 in amino acids: CASSSGGTEAFF. The DNA for the CDR3 is TGTGCCAGCAGCTCGGGCGGCACTGAAGCTTTCTTT. This sequence joins TRBV7-9 and TRBJ1-1; D not certain. V lost 4 bases to trimming and J lost 4 bases, with 7 bases between them. The CDR3 is 12 amino acids. Germline assignment: CDR1 SEHNR and CDR2 FQNEAQ (reference sequence).

The chain is built from TRBV18 and TRBJ1-3, with D maybe TRBD1 (6 bases). Germline lookup yields CDR1 KGHSH and CDR2 LQKENI. The CDR3 has 17 amino acids. The ends were cut back, 2 bases at V and 9 bases at J, with 23 bases in the middle. CDR3 sequence reads: CASSPIGTPTPGGTIYF. The CDR3 DNA reads TGTGCCAGCTCACCAATAGGGACACCCACTCCCGGAGGCACCATATATTTT.

V and J are TRBV11-2 and TRBJ1-1, with D uncertain. Per germline, CDR1 SGHAT and CDR2 FQNNGV. The CDR3 is 15 residues long. V dropped 7 bases and J dropped 1 base, with 16 bases sitting between them. The CDR3 nucleotides read TGTGCCAGCACATATACTCGGACGGCGAACACTGAAGCTTTCTTT. It yields the protein CASTYTRTANTEAFF.

This chain connects TRBV6-5 to TRBJ1-1; TRBD1 is a possible D gene (5 bases). The V gene's germline CDR1 is MNHEY and CDR2 SVGAGI. This CDR3 is built from 15 residues. With 0 bases removed from V and 0 bases from J, the gap between germline ends came to 8 bases. The CDR3 loop is CASSYSGVMNTEAFF. The CDR3 region has the DNA TGTGCCAGCAGTTACTCAGGGGTGATGAACACTGAAGCTTTCTTT.

In its sample, this clone was seen once. This chain links TRBV5-4 with TRBJ2-5; 10 positions agree with TRBD1. The trim removed 4 bases at V and 0 bases at J, leaving 3 bases unmatched. The CDR3 loop spans 15 amino acids. Looked up from germline, CDR1 is SGHNT and CDR2 is YYREEE (reference sequence). For the CDR3, the DNA is TGTGCCAGCAGCCGGGGACAGGGGAACCAAGAGACCCAGTACTTC. Protein product: CASSRGQGNQETQYF.

The genes are TRBV21-1 and TRBJ2-4; the table's D call of TRBD2 was not tested on the DNA. TRBV21-1 is listed as a pseudogene. This CDR3 is 15 amino acids long. Here the CDR3 DNA reads TGTGCCAGCCAAAAGCGGCGGATAGCCAAAAACATTCAGTACTTC. Residues: CASQKRRIAKNIQYF.

The V gene is TRBV7-2, the J gene TRBJ1-1; TRBD1 aligns across 8 bases. V dropped 1 base and J dropped 5; count of bases not matched to a gene: 3. The germline gives CDR1 SGHTA, CDR2 FQGNSA. The CDR3 has 14 amino acids. CDR3 sequence: CASSLVQGGTEAFF. The CDR3 nucleotides are TGTGCCAGCAGCTTAGTACAGGGGGGAACTGAAGCTTTCTTT.

This clone occurred once. This rearrangement joins TRBV7-9 to TRBJ2-1; D unclear. Looked up from germline, CDR1 is SEHNR and CDR2 is FQNEAQ (reference sequence). CDR3 size: 15 residues. V was cut by 5 bases and J by 8 bases, with 19 bases left in between. The CDR3 coding sequence is TGTGCCAGCAGCAAGACCCAATTAGGTCGAGATGAGCAGTTCTTC. It translates to CASSKTQLGRDEQFF. Supplemented by reference TRBV7-9 and TRBJ2-1, the full variable domain reads DTGVSQNPRHKITKRGQNVTFRCDPISEHNRLYWYRQTLGQGPEFLTYFQNEAQLEKSRLLSDRFSAERPKGSFSTLEIQRTEQGDSAMYLCASSKTQLGRDEQFFGPGTRLTVL.

The chain links TRBV7-2 to TRBJ1-5; D call uncertain. CDR1 and CDR2 (germline): SGHTA, FQGNSA. V lost 3 bases, J lost 0 bases, and 9 bases lay in between. This CDR3 region has 15 residues. The DNA for the CDR3 is TGTGCCAGCAGCTTTTCCAGGAGTAGCAATCAGCCCCAGCATTTT. Translation gives CASSFSRSSNQPQHF.

The CDR3 loop reads CASAGGWNTEAFF. The CDR3 bases are TGTGCCAGTGCAGGGGGCTGGAACACTGAAGCTTTCTTT. The chain combines TRBV19 with TRBJ1-1; 8 bases line up with TRBD1. Germline V gene data show CDR1 as LNHDA and CDR2 as SQIVND (reference sequence). With 8 bases clipped from V and 1 base from J, the junction kept 3 bases outside the gene matches. This CDR3 has 13 amino acids. The full variable domain, its missing parts supplied by reference TRBV19 and TRBJ1-1, is DGGITQSPKYLFRKEGQNVTLSCEQNLNHDAMYWYRQDPGQGLRLIYYSQIVNDFQKGDIAEGYSVSREKKESFPLTVTSAQKNPTAFYLCASAGGWNTEAFFGQGTRLTVV.

J is TRBJ2-7 and V is TRBV6-2 or TRBV6-3; D is perhaps TRBD2 (6 bases). This CDR3 comprises 18 residues. The germline V gene encodes CDR1 MNHEY and CDR2 SVGEGT. V was shortened by 2 bases and J by 2 bases, with 22 bases between the two germline ends. This CDR3 reads CASSYPPRFGRRAYEQYF. DNA of the CDR3: TGTGCCAGCAGTTACCCCCCGAGGTTCGGGAGAAGGGCCTACGAGCAGTACTTC.

The V gene is TRBV6-5, the J gene TRBJ2-7; 8 bases agree with TRBD1. V was clipped by 2 bases and J by 2 bases; unmatched bases: 2. The CDR3 has 14 amino acids. The germline V gene has CDR1 MNHEY and CDR2 SVGAGI. CDR3 DNA sequence: TGTGCCAGCAGTTACGGGACAGGTACCTACGAGCAGTACTTC. Protein product: CASSYGTGTYEQYF.

V is TRBV7-8 and J is TRBJ1-4; D uncertain. Germline V gene lookup returns CDR1 SGHVS and CDR2 FQNEAQ. The CDR3 covers 16 residues. V was trimmed by 1 base and J by 1 base, leaving 10 bases between them. CDR3 bases: TGTGCCAGCAGCTTAGGAGTCCAGCAAACTAATGAAAAACTGTTTTTT. Its translation is CASSLGVQQTNEKLFF.

The chain links TRBV19 to TRBJ1-5; D gene ambiguous. Between the trimmed V and J ends, which lost 3 bases and 1 base, there was a span of 7 bases. This CDR3 is built from 14 residues. CDR1 is LNHDA and CDR2 is SQIVND in the germline V gene (reference sequence). DNA for the CDR3: TGTGCCAGTAGTATCGGGTGGAGCAATCAGCCCCAGCATTTT. It specifies CASSIGWSNQPQHF.

The chain has TRBV30 and TRBJ2-7, with 12 bases identical to TRBD2. With V trimmed by 5 bases and J by 5 bases, 4 bases remained unmatched. CDR1 is GTSNPN and CDR2 is SVGIG in the germline V gene (reference sequence). The CDR3 has 13 residues. The CDR3 DNA is TGTGCCTGGCGGACTAGCGGGGTACACGAGCAGTACTTC. Translating gives CAWRTSGVHEQYF.

The V gene is TRBV9, the J gene TRBJ1-1, with D tentatively TRBD1 (6 bases). This CDR3 region has 15 residues. The V gene lost 2 bases and the J gene lost 5 bases, with 16 bases spanning the gap. The germline V gene has CDR1 SGDLS and CDR2 YYNGEE. CDR3: CASSVLTGQGTEAFF. The CDR3 nucleotides read TGTGCCAGCAGCGTCTTGACAGGCCAGGGGACTGAAGCTTTCTTT. Drawing the rest from reference TRBV9 and TRBJ1-1, the complete variable domain is DSGVTQTPKHLITATGQRVTLRCSPRSGDLSVYWYQQSLDQGLQFLIQYYNGEERAKGNILERFSAQQFPDLHSELNLSSLELGDSALYFCASSVLTGQGTEAFFGQGTRLTVV.

The chain has TRBV7-2 and TRBJ1-2; TRBD1 is a possible D gene (5 bases). This CDR3 is 13 amino acids long. CDR1 and CDR2 (germline): SGHTA, FQGNSA. V dropped 1 base and J dropped 8 bases, with 11 bases sitting between them. CDR3 residues: CASSLVAGGGYTF. CDR3 nucleotide sequence: TGTGCCAGCAGCTTAGTGGCGGGGGGGGGCTACACCTTC. The variable domain in full, with the rest retrieved from reference TRBV7-2 and TRBJ1-2, is GAGVSQSPSNKVTEKGKDVELRCDPISGHTALYWYRQSLGQGLEFLIYFQGNSAPDKSGLPSDRFSAERTGGSVSTLTIQRTQQEDSAVYLCASSLVAGGGYTFGSGTRLTVV.

The rearrangement uses TRBV5-1 and TRBJ1-5; TRBD1 agrees at 9 bases. Looked up from germline, CDR1 is SGHRS and CDR2 is YFSETQ. The junction had 7 bases not matched to a gene; V was cut back by 4 bases and J by 5 bases. This CDR3 spans 15 amino acids. CDR3 sequence reads: CASSADGQGHQPQHF. CDR3 nucleotides: TGCGCCAGCAGCGCGGACGGACAGGGGCATCAGCCCCAGCATTTT.

V gene TRBV28 combines with J gene TRBJ1-1; tentatively, D is TRBD1 (6 bases). V lost 3 bases and J 1 base, leaving 9 bases between the germline ends. This CDR3 has 14 residues. Germline V gene data show CDR1 as MDHEN and CDR2 as SYDVKM. The CDR3, as DNA: TGTGCCAGCAGTTTGACAGGTGGGAACACTGAAGCTTTCTTT. Translation: CASSLTGGNTEAFF.

This clone was observed once. The chain carries TRBV14 and TRBJ1-4, with TRBD1 matching over 9 bases. Germline trimming cut 4 bases from V and 2 bases from J; bases unmatched to any gene: 14. The CDR3 runs 19 residues. In germline, CDR1 is SGHDN, CDR2 FVKESK. CDR3 loop: CASSPGTGIFLATNEKLFF. CDR3 nucleotides: TGTGCCAGCAGCCCAGGGACAGGGATCTTCTTGGCGACTAATGAAAAACTGTTTTTT.

V and J are TRBV9 and TRBJ1-3, with D uncertain. Germline-derived CDR1 and CDR2 are SGDLS and YYNGEE. Trimming removed 0 bases at V and 6 bases at J, with 10 bases between. The CDR3 covers 14 residues. This CDR3 reads CASSVGGLQNTIYF. The CDR3 DNA reads TGTGCCAGCAGCGTAGGCGGGTTGCAAAACACCATATATTTT.

This chain links TRBV30 with TRBJ1-2; possibly TRBD1 for D (5 bases). V lost 0 bases and J lost 6, with 8 bases in between. The CDR3 contains 12 residues. Germline V gene lookup returns CDR1 GTSNPN and CDR2 SVGIG (reference sequence). The CDR3 region is CAWSVRGHGYTF. The CDR3 DNA sequence: TGTGCCTGGAGTGTAAGGGGCCATGGCTACACCTTC.

The chain uses TRBV30 and TRBJ1-5; D uncertain. The V end was cut by 5 bases, the J end by 2 bases, with 7 bases between. The CDR3 contains 12 residues. Germline CDR1 reads GTSNPN; CDR2 reads SVGIG (reference sequence). Here the CDR3 DNA reads TGTGCCTGGGCTAGGGGCAATCAGCCCCAGCATTTT. Translation: CAWARGNQPQHF.

This rearrangement joins TRBV4-1 to TRBJ2-2; D is undetermined. Germline V CDR1 and CDR2: MGHRA, YSYEKL. V lost 0 bases to trimming and J lost 7 bases, with 9 bases between them. This CDR3 spans 14 amino acids. CDR3 nucleotides: TGCGCCAGCAGCCAAGAACGACATCTCGGGGAGCTGTTTTTT. It is translated as CASSQERHLGELFF.

The gene calls are TRBV19 and TRBJ2-1; D is undetermined. V was clipped by 3 bases and J by 11 bases, with 17 bases between them. Germline CDR1 reads LNHDA; CDR2 reads SQIVND (reference sequence). This CDR3 region has 14 residues. This chain's CDR3 is CASSMVPEPLKQFF. The CDR3, as DNA: TGTGCCAGTAGTATGGTCCCGGAACCTCTTAAGCAGTTCTTC. The full variable domain, completed using reference TRBV19 and TRBJ2-1, is DGGITQSPKYLFRKEGQNVTLSCEQNLNHDAMYWYRQDPGQGLRLIYYSQIVNDFQKGDIAEGYSVSREKKESFPLTVTSAQKNPTAFYLCASSMVPEPLKQFFGPGTRLTVL.

This chain connects TRBV28 to TRBJ1-1; D gene ambiguous. V was clipped by 3 bases and J by 1 base, with 12 bases between them. From germline, CDR1 is MDHEN and CDR2 SYDVKM. This CDR3 has 15 amino acids. The CDR3 reads CASSLMLIRNTEAFF. CDR3 sequence (DNA): TGTGCCAGCAGTTTGATGCTGATTAGGAACACTGAAGCTTTCTTT.

This clone was observed a single time. This chain links TRBV18 with TRBJ1-3, with D hard to call. V lost 2 bases to trimming and J lost 0 bases, with 14 bases between them. CDR3 length equals 17 residues. Germline V gives CDR1 KGHSH, CDR2 LQKENI. CDR3 DNA: TGTGCCAGCTCACCAGATCCTGGACGGACCTCTGGAAACACCATATATTTT. It codes for CASSPDPGRTSGNTIYF.

Of note for this clone: Other DNA sequences in the sample encode the same CDR3. CDR3 DNA: TGTGCCAGCAGCCCGGGGTTGGGAAGGGATTATGGCTACACCTTC. Its protein is CASSPGLGRDYGYTF. V gene TRBV14 combines with J gene TRBJ1-2; D not resolved. Trimming removed 4 bases from V and 5 bases from J, with 17 bases in between. The CDR3 covers 15 residues. Germline V gene lookup returns CDR1 SGHDN and CDR2 FVKESK.

The chain joins TRBV28 to TRBJ1-5, with no clear D. Trimming removed 5 bases at V and 5 bases at J, with 13 bases between. Germline V lookup: CDR1 MDHEN, CDR2 SYDVKM. CDR3 size: 14 residues. Here the CDR3 DNA reads TGTGCCAGCAGTCCCCACGGCCGGCATCAGCCCCAGCATTTT. Residues: CASSPHGRHQPQHF.

The chain carries TRBV6-4 and TRBJ2-1; D is possibly TRBD2 (5 bases). Trimming shortened V by 7 bases and J by 0 bases, and 16 bases separated the two germline ends. The CDR3 is 16 amino acids. The germline V gene has CDR1 MRHNA and CDR2 SNTAGT. CDR3 protein: CASTEPLADSYNEQFF. The CDR3 DNA reads TGTGCCAGCACCGAACCCCTAGCTGACTCCTACAATGAGCAGTTCTTC.

The gene calls are TRBV21-1 and TRBJ2-5; the listed D gene, TRBD2, was not tested against the DNA. TRBV21-1 is tagged as a pseudogene. This CDR3 is 19 amino acids long. CDR3 sequence reads: CASNDGGTSGGYEQETQYF. The CDR3 region has the DNA TGTGCCAGCAACGACGGAGGGACTAGCGGGGGGTACGAACAAGAGACCCAGTACTTC.

The chain couples TRBV5-4 to TRBJ2-2; D uncertain. The V gene lost 2 bases and the J gene lost 0 bases, with 5 bases spanning the gap. Germline V CDR1 and CDR2: SGHNT, YYREEE (reference sequence). The CDR3 spans 14 residues. CDR3: CASSLASNTGELFF. In DNA form, the CDR3 reads TGTGCCAGCAGCTTAGCATCGAACACCGGGGAGCTGTTTTTT.